The 16 T cell receptor beta chains given below trace back to one sample, sequenced in a study of a mutant IDH1 vaccine in newly diagnosed glioma. No antigen is known for these receptors. The time point here: week 47, end of study. A single vaccine dose contained 300 ug of mutant IDH1 20-mer peptide, and topical imiquimod was used with it. Repertoires were generated with immunoSEQ multiplex PCR, while TCRdb's copy carries only in-frame clones and drops some. This sample has 30,000 or so clones; roughly nine tenths occur once, and the top ten carry 2% to 2.5%. Sequenced here: PBMCs, sampled from a glioma patient whose treatment included an IDH1 peptide vaccine. Receptors were obtained from a man aged 40-50 years with glioma.

CDR3 in amino acids: CASSSDRYGYTF. CDR3 bases: TGTGCCAGCAGTTCGGACCGGTATGGCTACACCTTC. V usage is TRBV6-5 and J usage is TRBJ1-2, with D hard to call. Germline CDR1 MNHEY, CDR2 SVGAGI. CDR3 length: 12 amino acids. With 4 bases removed from V and 5 bases from J, the gap between germline ends came to 8 bases.

This chain links TRBV19 with TRBJ1-5; D is unclear. This CDR3 region has 13 residues. The V gene's germline CDR1 is LNHDA and CDR2 SQIVND (reference sequence). Trimming stripped 5 bases from V and 6 bases from J, with 11 bases between. The CDR3 sequence: CASSWGVSQPQHF. DNA of the CDR3: TGTGCCAGTAGTTGGGGAGTTTCTCAGCCCCAGCATTTT.

This clone was seen more than once but under ten times. This chain connects TRBV7-2 to TRBJ1-2; D is unresolved. V shed 4 bases and J shed 8 bases, with 20 bases lying between them. From germline, CDR1 is SGHTA and CDR2 FQGNSA. This CDR3 spans 15 amino acids. The CDR3 region has the DNA TGTGCCAGCAGCTACCGGCCACGGGGAGTACAAGGCTACACCTTC. This codes for CASSYRPRGVQGYTF.

This clone is a singleton in its sample. The chain is built from TRBV6-5 and TRBJ1-2; 9 bases are a match to TRBD1. In germline, CDR1 is MNHEY, CDR2 SVGAGI. This CDR3 has 15 residues. V gave up 0 bases and J gave up 8 bases; unmatched junction bases: 7. CDR3 DNA sequence: TGTGCCAGCAGTTACTCGGGGGGACAGGGTGAAGGCTACACCTTC. Its translation: CASSYSGGQGEGYTF.

The chain employs TRBV9 and TRBJ2-3; TRBD2 is a possible D gene (6 bases). Trimming removed 1 base at V and 11 bases at J, with 26 bases between. The CDR3 runs to 17 residues. Germline CDR1 reads SGDLS; CDR2 reads YYNGEE. For the CDR3, the DNA is TGTGCCAGCAGCGTAACAGCGGGCGGCACAACCGGGGTTAAGCAGTATTTT. This codes for CASSVTAGGTTGVKQYF.

The chain recombines TRBV5-5 with TRBJ2-7, with TRBD1 as a possible D gene (5 bases). Trimming took 4 bases from V and 5 from J, leaving 7 bases between them. The CDR3 has 11 residues. The germline V gene has CDR1 SGHKS and CDR2 YYEKEE (reference sequence). The DNA of the CDR3 is TGTGCCAGCAGCCTGGGGCACGAGCAGTACGTC. This codes for CASSLGHEQYV.

This chain joins TRBV5-4 and TRBJ2-3; a weak D match, TRBD1 (6 bases). Germline assignment: CDR1 SGHNT and CDR2 YYREEE (reference sequence). Trimming removed 4 bases from V and 2 bases from J, with 17 bases in between. The CDR3 totals 16 residues. The CDR3 spells CASSPSTGVPTDTQYF. The CDR3 bases are TGTGCCAGCAGCCCATCGACAGGCGTACCCACAGATACGCAGTATTTT. Variable domain in full (rest from reference TRBV5-4 and TRBJ2-3): ETGVTQSPTHLIKTRGQQVTLRCSSQSGHNTVSWYQQALGQGPQFIFQYYREEENGRGNFPPRFSGLQFPNYSSELNVNALELDDSALYLCASSPSTGVPTDTQYFGPGTRLTVL.

This clone was recorded a few times. CDR3 sequence (DNA): TGTGCCAGCAGCTCCACCCGAATTGACAGGGGGAATCAGCCCCAGCATTTT. Translating gives CASSSTRIDRGNQPQHF. The chain is built from TRBV7-8 and TRBJ1-5; 9 bases are a match to TRBD1. The J segment lost 4 bases and the V segment lost 4 bases, leaving 11 bases of the junction unmatched. Germline V lookup: CDR1 SGHVS, CDR2 FQNEAQ. CDR3 length: 17 amino acids.

CDR3 bases: TGCAGCGTTGTCTTCACAGGGCAAGAGACCCAGTACTTC. Translating it yields CSVVFTGQETQYF. The rearrangement links TRBV29-1 to TRBJ2-5; a possible D gene is TRBD1 (6 bases). V shed 4 bases and J shed 2 bases, with 11 bases lying between them. The V gene's germline CDR1 is SQVTM and CDR2 ANQGSEA. The CDR3 loop spans 13 amino acids.

V is TRBV7-9 and J is TRBJ1-2; the D gene is possibly TRBD1 (6 bases). There are 14 residues in the CDR3. Deletions cut 1 base from V and 7 bases from J, with 13 bases between. Germline lookup yields CDR1 SEHNR and CDR2 FQNEAQ (reference sequence). Here the CDR3 DNA reads TGTGCCAGCAGCTTAGGACAGGTTCAGAGTGGCTACACCTTC. This sequence encodes CASSLGQVQSGYTF.

This chain uses TRBV2 with TRBJ2-3; TRBD2 agrees at 16 bases. The CDR3 loop spans 16 amino acids. The V gene's germline CDR1 is SNHLY and CDR2 FYNNEI. V lost 6 bases, J lost 3 bases, and 3 bases stayed unmatched. CDR3 sequence reads: CASRPGLAGGTDTQYF. The CDR3 DNA is TGTGCCAGCAGACCGGGACTAGCGGGGGGGACAGATACGCAGTATTTT.

The rearrangement links TRBV7-3 to TRBJ2-3; a possible D gene is TRBD2 (6 bases). Trimming took off 1 base at V and 2 bases at J, with 10 bases between the two ends. The CDR3 is 15 residues long. The germline V gene encodes CDR1 SGHTA and CDR2 FQGTGA. The CDR3 DNA reads as TGTGCCAGCAGCTTAAACGGGGGAGTCACAGATACGCAGTATTTT. It is translated as CASSLNGGVTDTQYF.

The rearrangement uses TRBV7-9 and TRBJ1-2, with D possibly matching TRBD1 (5 bases). Germline CDR1 SEHNR, CDR2 FQNEAQ (reference sequence). The CDR3 contains 14 residues. V shed 5 bases and J shed 8 bases, with 18 bases lying between them. CDR3 in amino acids: CASSPPGRRGGYTF. In nucleotides, the CDR3 is TGTGCCAGCAGCCCCCCGGGACGAAGAGGGGGCTACACCTTC.

J is TRBJ1-1 and V is TRBV6-1; D is unresolved. V gave up 5 bases and J gave up 5 bases, with 12 bases separating them. This CDR3 contains 13 residues. CDR1 MNHNS and CDR2 SASEGT come from the germline V gene. The CDR3 DNA reads as TGTGCCAGCAGTCAGATGGCGATGACTGAAGCTTTCTTT. Protein sequence: CASSQMAMTEAFF.

The rearrangement links TRBV7-8 to TRBJ1-5; 8 positions agree with TRBD1. V was pared by 2 bases and J by 4 bases, with 4 bases of the junction left unmatched. Germline values: CDR1 SGHVS, CDR2 FQNEAQ. The CDR3 is 15 residues long. CDR3 nucleotide sequence: TGTGCCAGCAGCTTATCCTGGACAGGGAATCAGCCCCAGCATTTT. Protein: CASSLSWTGNQPQHF.

J is TRBJ2-1 and V is TRBV7-2, with 8 bases aligning to TRBD2. CDR1 and CDR2 (germline): SGHTA, FQGNSA. V trimming: 8 bases; J trimming: 1 base; junction bases outside the gene matches: 7. CDR3 size: 15 residues. The CDR3 sequence is CASLAGGASYNEQFF. CDR3 nucleotide sequence: TGTGCCAGCCTCGCCGGGGGGGCTTCCTACAATGAGCAGTTCTTC. The variable domain in full, completed from reference TRBV7-2 and TRBJ2-1, reads GAGVSQSPSNKVTEKGKDVELRCDPISGHTALYWYRQSLGQGLEFLIYFQGNSAPDKSGLPSDRFSAERTGGSVSTLTIQRTQQEDSAVYLCASLAGGASYNEQFFGPGTRLTVL.